The 18 T cell receptor beta chains listed next were all sequenced from one sample in a study of patients and donors after allogeneic stem cell transplantation. MiXCR, run by TCRdb on the RT-PCR reads, gives a single entry per CDR3 protein. The sample has fewer than 250,000 distinct CDR3 sequences; around 14% are singletons. The sample was blood, either unsorted or a sorted T cell fraction (not recorded which). The receptors derive from a human donor who was either an allogeneic HSCT recipient or a stem cell or donor lymphocyte infusion donor (not recorded which). It is not recorded whose cells these are; they may come from a transplant donor.

The genes are TRBV27 and TRBJ2-2; D is unclear. With 4 bases removed from V and 6 bases from J, the gap between germline ends came to 12 bases. This CDR3 has 14 residues. Per germline, CDR1 MNHEY and CDR2 SMNVEV (reference sequence). This chain's CDR3 is CASSWSEAAGELFF. The CDR3 nucleotides read TGTGCCAGCAGTTGGTCAGAAGCTGCCGGGGAGCTGTTTTTT.

This clonotype was counted a few times. This chain joins TRBV15 and TRBJ1-6; D gene ambiguous. The V end lost 0 bases, the J end lost 1 base, and 7 bases lay between the germline ends. CDR1 LNHNV and CDR2 YYDKDF come from the germline V gene (reference sequence). This CDR3 is built from 16 residues. DNA of the CDR3: TGTGCCACCAGCAGAGATTACAGTTCCTATAATTCACCCCTCCACTTT. Translating gives CATSRDYSSYNSPLHF.

This clonotype was detected ten times or more. The gene calls are TRBV12-3 or TRBV12-4 and TRBJ2-1; maybe TRBD2 (7 bases). V was trimmed by 0 bases and J by 6 bases, leaving 12 bases between them. The CDR3 has 15 amino acids. CDR3 sequence (DNA): TGTGCCAGCAGTTTAGCGGGGGGGCTCGGCAATGAGCAGTTCTTC. This encodes CASSLAGGLGNEQFF.

In this sample, this clonotype turned up a few times. The V call is TRBV11-2, the J call TRBJ2-5; 7 nucleotides match TRBD2. The germline gives CDR1 SGHAT, CDR2 FQNNGV. This CDR3 has 20 residues. V lost 3 bases to trimming and J lost 2 bases; unmatched junction nucleotides: 21. CDR3 protein: CASSFLALTDSGLSQETQYF. The CDR3 nucleotides are TGTGCCAGCAGCTTTTTAGCCCTTACCGATAGCGGGCTTTCTCAAGAGACCCAGTACTTC.

The genes are TRBV12-3 or TRBV12-4 and TRBJ1-1; no clear D gene. Trimming pared 3 bases from V and 7 bases from J, leaving 12 bases between. CDR3 length: 13 amino acids. The DNA of the CDR3 is TGTGCCAGCAGTTTCGACACTGCTGTTGAAGCTTTCTTT. It translates to CASSFDTAVEAFF.

This sequence joins TRBV21-1 and TRBJ2-5; the table's D call, TRBD2, has no DNA check behind it. TRBV21-1 has pseudogene status. The CDR3 spans 15 residues. This CDR3 reads CASIPAKTSGETQYF. The DNA of the CDR3 is TGTGCCAGCATCCCCGCGAAGACTAGCGGAGAGACCCAGTACTTC.

The genes are TRBV29-1 and TRBJ1-2; no clear D. The length of the CDR3 is 13 residues. The V and J ends lost 8 bases and 2 bases respectively, with 15 bases between them. Per germline, CDR1 SQVTM and CDR2 ANQGSEA. DNA for the CDR3: TGCAGCATCCTATTGACACCAAACTATGGCTACACCTTC. It encodes CSILLTPNYGYTF.

This clonotype was counted at least ten times. V gene TRBV5-1 combines with J gene TRBJ2-1; D is perhaps TRBD2 (6 bases). Germline assignment: CDR1 SGHRS and CDR2 YFSETQ. The CDR3 runs 14 residues. Trimming stripped 7 bases from V and 8 bases from J, with 19 bases between. The CDR3 nucleotides are TGCGCCAGCCGTCGGGAGCCCTCCCTCTATGAGCAGTTCTTC. Translation: CASRREPSLYEQFF.

This clonotype was recorded many times. The rearrangement links TRBV12-3 or TRBV12-4 to TRBJ2-1; D may be TRBD2 (6 bases). This CDR3 contains 15 residues. V lost 6 bases and J 4 bases, leaving 16 bases between the germline ends. The CDR3 nucleotides read TGTGCCAGCAGCCAAGCCGGGACTCAATACAATGAGCAGTTCTTC. Residues: CASSQAGTQYNEQFF.

This clonotype occurred many times. The rearrangement uses TRBV18 and TRBJ2-7, with D perhaps TRBD1 (5 bases). Germline V gives CDR1 KGHSH, CDR2 LQKENI. This CDR3 is built from 15 residues. Trimming left V 1 base short and J 0 bases short, with 10 bases between. The CDR3: CASSPQGSLSYEQYF. The CDR3 nucleotides are TGTGCCAGCTCACCACAGGGGTCCCTCTCCTACGAGCAGTACTTC.

About this clonotype: Just one base apart from a much larger clone, this may be a read error. V and J are TRBV19 and TRBJ1-5; D uncertain. This CDR3 is built from 13 residues. The V gene's germline CDR1 is LNHDA and CDR2 SQIVND (reference sequence). DNA of the CDR3: TGTGCCAGTAGTACCTACAGCAATAAGCCCCAGCATTTT. This translates into CASSTYSNKPQHF. The variable domain in full, completed from reference TRBV19 and TRBJ1-5, reads DGGITQSPKYLFRKEGQNVTLSCEQNLNHDAMYWYRQDPGQGLRLIYYSQIVNDFQKGDIAEGYSVSREKKESFPLTVTSAQKNPTAFYLCASSTYSNKPQHFGDGTRLSIL.

V usage is TRBV6-5 and J usage is TRBJ2-6; D tentatively fits TRBD1 or TRBD2 (5 bases each). Trimming pared 0 bases from V and 4 bases from J, leaving 16 bases between. The CDR3 is 18 amino acids. Looked up from germline, CDR1 is MNHEY and CDR2 is SVGAGI. The CDR3 DNA follows: TGTGCCAGCAGTTACTCCGGGGCCAGTTTGGCCGGGGCCAACGTCCTGACTTTC. The encoded protein is CASSYSGASLAGANVLTF.

The DNA for the CDR3 is TGCAGTGCTAGACAGGGGGCATCTCAGACCCAGTACTTC. Translated: CSARQGASQTQYF. V usage is TRBV20-1 and J usage is TRBJ2-5; the match to TRBD1 covers 8 bases. The CDR3 totals 13 residues. The trim removed 2 bases at V and 6 bases at J, leaving 5 bases unmatched. CDR1 and CDR2 (germline): DFQATT, SNEGSKA (reference sequence).

This clonotype was seen a handful of times. The V call is TRBV14, the J call TRBJ1-2; the D gene is possibly TRBD1 (5 bases). From germline, CDR1 is SGHDN and CDR2 FVKESK. V lost 5 bases and J lost 5, with 9 bases in between. The CDR3 is made up of 12 amino acids. The CDR3: CASSGGAYGYTF. In DNA, the CDR3 is TGTGCCAGCAGCGGGGGAGCGTATGGCTACACCTTC.

This clonotype was picked up many times. The CDR3 DNA reads TGCGCCAGCAGCTTCGGACAGCCGGGGGTCGGGGAGCTGTTTTTT. It translates to CASSFGQPGVGELFF. The chain uses TRBV5-1 and TRBJ2-2; D may correspond to TRBD1 or TRBD2 (6 bases each). The CDR3 totals 15 residues. Germline CDR1 and CDR2: SGHRS and YFSETQ. Trimming removed 2 bases from V and 7 bases from J, with 15 bases in between.

As for this clonotype: A much more abundant neighbour one base away suggests this may be a read error. V gene TRBV7-2 combines with J gene TRBJ2-1; 8 nucleotides align to TRBD1. Germline CDR1 reads SGHTA; CDR2 reads FQGNSA. CDR3 length: 15 amino acids. V was clipped by 4 bases and J by 0 bases; unmatched bases: 2. The CDR3 nucleotides are TGTGCCAGCAGCTCAGACAGGGGCTCCTACAATGAGCAGTTCTTC. Translated, it gives CASSSDRGSYNEQFF.

This clonotype was detected a few times. The chain couples TRBV20-1 to TRBJ1-6, with TRBD1 matching 7 bases. CDR3 size: 15 residues. CDR1 and CDR2 from the germline V gene are DFQATT and SNEGSKA (reference sequence). With V trimmed by 5 bases and J by 4 bases, 8 bases remained unmatched. CDR3 sequence (DNA): TGCAGTGCTTCGGACAGGTTACCATATAATTCACCCCTCCACTTT. Its translation is CSASDRLPYNSPLHF.

This sequence joins TRBV27 and TRBJ2-3; D might be TRBD2 (5 bases). CDR1 is MNHEY, CDR2 SMNVEV, per germline (reference sequence). The CDR3 spans 16 residues. V lost 1 base, J lost 0 bases, and 11 bases lay in between. This CDR3 reads CASSLYGVASTDTQYF. Here the CDR3 DNA reads TGTGCCAGCAGTTTATACGGGGTAGCTAGCACAGATACGCAGTATTTT.